This T cell receptor (beta chain) was identified during a study of identical twins' blood T cells. Findings of the study overall: Top TCRbeta clonotypes were shared more with twin than unrelated donors.

The three twin pairs were reared together, likely meeting the same infections. A previously described protocol, modified, built RNA-based TCR cDNA libraries. Per the authors' pipeline: Clonotypes per individual ranged from about 85,000 to nearly 500,000. TCRdb re-called the 5' RACE reads through MiXCR, storing one row per CDR3 protein. TCRdb, not the original authors, processed these V and J calls. The sample holds hundreds of thousands of distinct CDR3 sequences; 28% are singletons and the top ten take about 6.1%. This clonotype has only a few counts. The antigen is unknown. Trimming cost V 8 bases and J 0 bases, with 10 bases left between them. The CDR3 extends over 13 amino acids. Germline V gene sequence: CDR1 ENHRY, CDR2 SYGVKD.

Sequenced material: PBMCs. J is TRBJ2-5 and V is TRBV10-3; D is unresolved. The sequence was obtained from a woman between 18 and 55 years old in good health. DNA of the CDR3: TGTGCCATCGCTTTAGGTTACCAAGAGACCCAGTACTTC. Translating it yields CAIALGYQETQYF.